This T cell receptor (beta chain) emerged from a study of graft-versus-host responses after intestinal transplantation. The study's findings and limits: GvH clones appeared in recipient marrow, some first in ileum or blood.

To note about this clone: Its antigen is not known. One end of the junction is discordant with germline, which a read error may explain. In the same sample, other DNA sequences code for this CDR3.

Here immunoSEQ multiplex PCR was the method, and the copy in TCRdb shows in-frame clones only, minus some. The data contain over 100,000 clones, around 90% of them seen just once; the ten biggest clones take up 0.2% to 0.25%. CDR3 length: 16 amino acids. The germline V gene encodes CDR1 GTSNPN and CDR2 SVGIG (reference sequence). The TCR sequence derives from a human donor who was the organ donor for an intestinal transplant. The sequencing used unstimulated CD4+ T cells sorted from spleen or lymph node cells, collected before transplant. The V call is TRBV30, the J call TRBJ2-7; no definite D call. The CDR3 loop is CAWSATFPAPSYEQYF. As DNA, the CDR3 is TGTGCCTGGAGTGCGACCTTCCCGGCTCCCTCCTACGAGCAATACTTC.